This passage covers 9 T cell receptor beta chains from one sample sequenced in a study of blood T cell repertoires in COVID-19 (dated by TCRdb to the early 2020s). The library was generated by the immunoSEQ multiplex PCR assay. The source is immuneACCESS, and TCRdb retained only in-frame sequences with V and J called. Part of the clones is not carried over; for the studies checked, unresolved V genes explain less than half of this, and the remainder is unexplained. This sample lists approximately 190,000 clones; 80% to 90% were detected once. The ten most abundant clones make up 5.1% of the sample. Sequences were obtained from peripheral blood. The receptor source for this set is a woman between 65 and 79 years old with active or convalescent COVID-19.

This chain joins TRBV19 and TRBJ2-1; 10 positions match TRBD1. Per the germline V gene, CDR1 is LNHDA and CDR2 is SQIVND (reference sequence). CDR3 length: 16 residues. V lost 3 bases to trimming and J lost 6 bases; unmatched junction nucleotides: 8. The CDR3 sequence is CASSISGTGVGNEQFF. In DNA form, the CDR3 reads TGTGCCAGTAGTATCTCCGGGACAGGGGTCGGCAATGAGCAGTTCTTC.

This clone was recorded a few times. The V and J genes are TRBV28 and TRBJ2-2; a possible D gene is TRBD2 (6 bases). Trimming shortened V by 5 bases and J by 6 bases, and 19 bases separated the two germline ends. The CDR3 runs 16 residues. CDR1 MDHEN and CDR2 SYDVKM come from the germline V gene. CDR3 sequence (DNA): TGTGCCAGCAGTCCATTAGCGGTAAGAATTGCCGGGGAGCTGTTTTTT. This sequence encodes CASSPLAVRIAGELFF.

This clone is a singleton in its sample. The chain links TRBV15 to TRBJ2-5; TRBD2 aligns across 10 bases. Germline-derived CDR1 and CDR2 are LNHNV and YYDKDF (reference sequence). The CDR3 spans 17 residues. V lost 9 bases to trimming and J lost 3 bases; unmatched junction nucleotides: 16. The CDR3 nucleotides are TGTGCCACAAATTCTGGAGCGGGAGGGTATGGGGAAGAGACCCAGTACTTC. Translation gives CATNSGAGGYGEETQYF.

This clone has just one count. The V call is TRBV5-4, the J call TRBJ1-2; possible D gene TRBD1, 6 bases. Trimming left V 1 base short and J 7 bases short, with 8 bases between. The germline V gene encodes CDR1 SGHNT and CDR2 YYREEE (reference sequence). The CDR3 has 12 residues. The CDR3 DNA is TGTGCCAGCAGCTTGACAGGGTCTGGCTACACCTTC. It codes for CASSLTGSGYTF.

This sequence joins TRBV3-1 (or the pseudogene TRBV3-2) and TRBJ2-3, with 9 bases identical to TRBD1. CDR3 length: 15 residues. The J segment lost 4 bases and the V segment lost 6 bases, leaving 8 bases of the junction unmatched. CDR1 is LGHDT, CDR2 YNNKEL, per germline (reference sequence). In DNA form, the CDR3 reads TGTGCCAGCAGGACACAGGGGGCTCGGGCAGATACGCAGTATTTT. Protein: CASRTQGARADTQYF.

This clone was counted a few times. The CDR3 reads CASSTRTGVNEQFF. The CDR3 DNA follows: TGTGCCAGCAGCACCAGGACAGGGGTCAATGAGCAGTTCTTC. This chain connects TRBV7-8 to TRBJ2-1; TRBD1 matches at 9 bases. The CDR3 is 14 residues long. Per germline, CDR1 SGHVS and CDR2 FQNEAQ. Trimming at V came to 5 bases and at J to 6 bases, leaving 5 bases not matched to a gene.

This clone came up once. The V gene is TRBV18, the J gene TRBJ1-1, with no clear D. The CDR3 loop spans 12 amino acids. Trimming left V 2 bases short and J 7 bases short, with 8 bases between. Germline V gene data show CDR1 as KGHSH and CDR2 as LQKENI. CDR3 bases: TGTGCCAGCTCACCAAGCCGGGATGAAGCTTTCTTT. It translates to CASSPSRDEAFF.

The rearrangement joins TRBV19 to TRBJ1-5; 10 nucleotides align to TRBD1. V shed 6 bases, J shed 3 bases, and the junction held 2 bases outside the gene matches. Germline-derived CDR1 and CDR2 are LNHDA and SQIVND (reference sequence). The CDR3 totals 14 residues. For the CDR3, the DNA is TGTGCCAGTAGGGGGACAGGGGACAATCAGCCCCAGCATTTT. It is translated as CASRGTGDNQPQHF.

The chain combines TRBV21-1 with TRBJ1-2; TRBD1 reflects the table's D call only, with no check against the DNA. TRBV21-1 corresponds to a pseudogene. There are 13 residues in the CDR3. The CDR3 DNA follows: TGTGCCAGCAGCAAAGCGCCCCAGAATGGCTACACCTTC. Encoded protein: CASSKAPQNGYTF.